The 20 T cell receptor beta chains reported below all come from one sample, sequenced in a study of blood T cell repertoires in COVID-19. TCRdb keeps only in-frame clones here, not all; method: immunoSEQ multiplex PCR. The data contain 160,000 or so clones, around 89% of them singletons. Sequenced material: peripheral blood. The receptors shown here come from a man in his sixties with acute or convalescent COVID-19.

Here the CDR3 DNA reads TGTGCCAGTGCTCGGCAGGGCGAACCCTCCTACGAGCAGTACTTC. It codes for CASARQGEPSYEQYF. The chain has TRBV7-4 and TRBJ2-7, with D perhaps TRBD1 (5 bases). The V end was cut by 9 bases, the J end by 0 bases, with 18 bases between. The CDR3 covers 15 residues. Germline loops: CDR1 SGHVT, CDR2 SQSDAQ.

The sample holds a few counts of this clone. V is TRBV4-2 and J is TRBJ2-4; 8 nucleotides line up with TRBD1. CDR3 length equals 18 residues. The V gene's germline CDR1 is LGHNA and CDR2 YNFKEQ. Trimming at V came to 1 base and at J to 9 bases, leaving 17 bases not matched to a gene. DNA for the CDR3: TGTGCCAGCAGCCAAGTTGGGGCGGGACAGGCGCCCGGGGGCATTCAGTACTTC. The encoded protein is CASSQVGAGQAPGGIQYF.

The chain has TRBV6-1 and TRBJ1-2, with D possibly TRBD1 on 6 matching bases. The CDR3 is 15 residues long. Trimming took 2 bases from V and 1 from J, leaving 11 bases between them. Germline CDR1 MNHNS, CDR2 SASEGT. The chain's CDR3 is CASSEPGHLNYGYTF. DNA of the CDR3: TGTGCCAGCAGTGAACCGGGACACCTTAACTATGGCTACACCTTC.

V and J are TRBV6-6 and TRBJ1-1; the D is unclear. V was cut by 0 bases and J by 4 bases, with 6 bases left in between. The CDR3 runs to 13 residues. CDR1 MNHNY and CDR2 SVGAGI come from the germline V gene (reference sequence). CDR3 DNA sequence: TGTGCCAGCAGTTACTCCCGGGGCACTGAAGCTTTCTTT. Translating it yields CASSYSRGTEAFF.

The chain is built from TRBV10-3 and TRBJ2-7; 10 bases map to TRBD2. The CDR3 runs to 14 residues. Germline V lookup: CDR1 ENHRY, CDR2 SYGVKD. The V gene end was trimmed by 3 bases and the J gene end by 2 bases; junction bases not matched to a gene: 1. The CDR3 spells CAISETSGTYEQYF. The CDR3 region has the DNA TGTGCCATCAGTGAAACTAGCGGGACCTACGAGCAGTACTTC.

V and J are TRBV4-1 and TRBJ1-5; D is uncertain. The V gene's germline CDR1 is MGHRA and CDR2 YSYEKL. The V end was cut by 1 base, the J end by 6 bases, with 10 bases between. The CDR3 sequence is 14 residues long. CDR3 amino acids: CASSQARLGQPQHF. DNA for the CDR3: TGCGCCAGCAGCCAAGCCCGACTAGGTCAGCCCCAGCATTTT.

The chain uses TRBV6-6 and TRBJ2-2, with D possibly being TRBD2 (6 bases). Germline V gives CDR1 MNHNY, CDR2 SVGAGI (reference sequence). V lost 5 bases, J lost 4 bases, and 11 bases lay in between. The CDR3 has 14 residues. DNA for the CDR3: TGTGCCAGCAGTACCGGACTAACCACCGGGGAGCTGTTTTTT. It encodes CASSTGLTTGELFF.

The V and J genes are TRBV6-5 and TRBJ1-5; unclear D gene. Trimming left V 2 bases short and J 4 bases short, with 6 bases between. CDR1 is MNHEY, CDR2 SVGAGI, per germline. The CDR3 consists of 13 residues. The CDR3 region has the DNA TGTGCCAGCAGTTACCGGGGTAATCAGCCCCAGCATTTT. Translating it yields CASSYRGNQPQHF.

The rearrangement links TRBV30 to TRBJ1-1; D unresolved. Germline CDR1 and CDR2: GTSNPN and SVGIG (reference sequence). The CDR3 contains 17 residues. Trimming took 0 bases from V and 0 from J, leaving 17 bases between them. CDR3 sequence reads: CAWSVRGGGSLNTEAFF. In DNA form, the CDR3 reads TGTGCCTGGAGTGTACGGGGAGGCGGAAGTTTGAACACTGAAGCTTTCTTT.

The chain combines TRBV2 with TRBJ1-5; 8 bases are a match to TRBD1. The CDR3 is 15 amino acids. After removal of 7 bases from V and 4 bases from J, the junction contained 9 bases not matched to a gene. Germline V gene lookup returns CDR1 SNHLY and CDR2 FYNNEI. The CDR3 coding sequence is TGTGCCAGCAAGTGGGACAGGCACGAGAATCAGCCCCAGCATTTT. Amino acids: CASKWDRHENQPQHF.

The chain links TRBV24-1 to TRBJ2-5; possible D gene TRBD1, 7 bases. The CDR3 runs 13 residues. The V end lost 9 bases, the J end lost 5 bases, and 15 bases lay between the germline ends. The V gene's germline CDR1 is KGHDR and CDR2 SFDVKD. CDR3 in amino acids: CATQGGGGETQYF. In nucleotides, the CDR3 is TGTGCCACCCAGGGGGGTGGTGGTGAGACCCAGTACTTC.

V usage is TRBV7-2 and J usage is TRBJ1-5; the D is unclear. Trimming removed 5 bases at V and 6 bases at J, with 14 bases between. The length of the CDR3 is 14 residues. CDR1 is SGHTA, CDR2 FQGNSA, per germline. DNA of the CDR3: TGTGCCAGCAGCCAGGCGGGTAGGGTTCAGCCCCAGCATTTT. Protein product: CASSQAGRVQPQHF.

This clone was recorded a few times. The chain is built from TRBV7-8 and TRBJ1-5, with D possibly being TRBD1 (5 bases). Germline V gene data show CDR1 as SGHVS and CDR2 as FQNEAQ. This CDR3 region has 16 residues. Trimming pared 6 bases from V and 7 bases from J, leaving 22 bases between. The CDR3 DNA follows: TGTGCCAGCAGTACAATACCGGGGGGAAGTCAGCAGCCCCAGCATTTT. Its translation is CASSTIPGGSQQPQHF.

The rearrangement links TRBV19 to TRBJ1-1, with 9 bases that match TRBD1. This CDR3 comprises 14 residues. The J segment lost 4 bases and the V segment lost 6 bases, leaving 6 bases of the junction unmatched. Germline loops: CDR1 LNHDA, CDR2 SQIVND (reference sequence). The CDR3 DNA reads TGTGCCAGTAGCAAGGGACAGGGAATCACTGAAGCTTTCTTT. The encoded protein is CASSKGQGITEAFF.

The chain recombines TRBV7-9 with TRBJ2-7; D perhaps matches TRBD1 (5 bases). V lost 5 bases and J lost 3, with 14 bases in between. CDR1 is SEHNR, CDR2 FQNEAQ, per germline (reference sequence). This CDR3 has 14 amino acids. Here the CDR3 reads CASSASRQHYEQYF. The CDR3 region has the DNA TGTGCCAGCAGCGCATCCCGACAGCACTACGAGCAGTACTTC.

This chain uses TRBV7-9 with TRBJ2-3, with D hard to call. Trimming left V 5 bases short and J 0 bases short, with 9 bases between. Germline lookup yields CDR1 SEHNR and CDR2 FQNEAQ (reference sequence). This CDR3 has 14 amino acids. The CDR3 here is CASSPRLSTDTQYF. The CDR3 DNA reads as TGTGCCAGCAGCCCGAGACTGAGCACAGATACGCAGTATTTT.

The rearrangement uses TRBV29-1 and TRBJ1-1; 9 nucleotides line up with TRBD1. The ends lost 7 bases at V and 6 bases at J; junction bases unmatched: 3. The CDR3 length is 11 residues. Germline V gene sequence: CDR1 SQVTM, CDR2 ANQGSEA. The CDR3 DNA sequence: TGCAGCGCAGACAGGGGGGCTGAAGCTTTCTTT. Translating gives CSADRGAEAFF.

The CDR3 is CASSLGRGEQYF. CDR3 DNA sequence: TGTGCCAGCAGCTTAGGGAGAGGCGAGCAGTACTTC. The chain links TRBV7-9 to TRBJ2-7; D gene unclear. Germline loops: CDR1 SEHNR, CDR2 FQNEAQ (reference sequence). The CDR3 totals 12 residues. V was trimmed by 1 base and J by 6 bases, leaving 7 bases between them.

This chain uses TRBV4-2 with TRBJ2-7; D gene unclear. Germline V gene data show CDR1 as LGHNA and CDR2 as YNFKEQ. This CDR3 is 14 amino acids long. The V and J ends lost 0 bases and 3 bases respectively, with 9 bases between them. The CDR3 region has the DNA TGTGCCAGCAGCCAAGATCTGAGTAGCTACGAGCAGTACTTC. Protein sequence: CASSQDLSSYEQYF.

The J gene is TRBJ2-7, the V gene TRBV5-1; tentatively, D is TRBD2 (6 bases). V dropped 7 bases and J dropped 0 bases, with 14 bases sitting between them. CDR3 length: 14 residues. Looked up from germline, CDR1 is SGHRS and CDR2 is YFSETQ. DNA for the CDR3: TGCGCCAGCGCTGCGCGGGGAAGCTCCTACGAGCAGTACTTC. Its translation: CASAARGSSYEQYF.